Sequencing of this T cell receptor (beta chain) was carried out in a study of identical twins. From the 5' RACE reads, TCRdb called clonotypes with MiXCR, one entry per CDR3 protein. The repertoire consists of fewer than 800,000 distinct CDR3 sequences, with about 7.6% occurring once and the leading ten covering 1.6%. Study conclusions and caveats: A lower insertion count was a feature of abundant cord blood beta clonotypes, with no such feature in memory repertoires. Zero-insertion results could be subject to partial confounding by invariant MAIT and iNKT cells. Out-of-frame alpha sequences shared between twins exhibited an excess of low generation probability.

The sample holds a few counts of this clonotype. Its antigen is still unknown. CDR1 is SEHNR and CDR2 is FQNEAQ in the germline V gene (reference sequence). The CDR3 runs to 15 residues. Trimming took 1 base from V and 2 from J, leaving 8 bases between them. These data were likewise used in another study, on yellow fever vaccine responses in identical twins.

The specimen was PBMCs. This TCR was sampled from a woman under 30 in good health. The chain is built from TRBV7-9 and TRBJ1-4; D not resolved. This CDR3 is CASSLVESTNEKLFF. The CDR3 DNA sequence: TGTGCCAGCAGCTTAGTTGAATCCACTAATGAAAAACTGTTTTTT.